This T cell receptor (beta chain) was profiled in a study of T cells expressing NK-cell markers. The V gene's germline CDR1 is LGHDT and CDR2 YNNKEL (reference sequence). The CDR3 covers 14 residues. Note on this clonotype: Its antigen remains unidentified.

The authors made TCR beta cDNA libraries by 5'RACE template switching. This switching added a universal primer site and UMIs. TCRdb re-called the 5' RACE reads; every CDR3 protein appears as one record, without DNA. The clone table shows hundreds of thousands of distinct CDR3 sequences, with the ten largest holding more than 3.5%. Study findings and constraints: Of the CD8+ T cell pool in roughly six donors, roughly 1.0-8% was accounted for by dominant NKG2C+ clonotypes. Certain NKG2C+ T cell clones were expanded, and their HCMV specificity remained unclear. Where several donors were concerned, these clonotypes also led the CD3+CD56-NKG2C+ fraction.

The sample was blood T cells: a sorted CD56 or NKG2C T cell subset, CD4+ or CD8+ T cells, or bulk PBMC T cells (not recorded which). The chain employs TRBV3-1 and TRBJ2-1; TCRdb names TRBD1, which stays unverified in the absence of DNA. The origin of this receptor is a woman aged 18-70 years in good health. The CDR3 loop reads CASSQVSGDNEQFF.